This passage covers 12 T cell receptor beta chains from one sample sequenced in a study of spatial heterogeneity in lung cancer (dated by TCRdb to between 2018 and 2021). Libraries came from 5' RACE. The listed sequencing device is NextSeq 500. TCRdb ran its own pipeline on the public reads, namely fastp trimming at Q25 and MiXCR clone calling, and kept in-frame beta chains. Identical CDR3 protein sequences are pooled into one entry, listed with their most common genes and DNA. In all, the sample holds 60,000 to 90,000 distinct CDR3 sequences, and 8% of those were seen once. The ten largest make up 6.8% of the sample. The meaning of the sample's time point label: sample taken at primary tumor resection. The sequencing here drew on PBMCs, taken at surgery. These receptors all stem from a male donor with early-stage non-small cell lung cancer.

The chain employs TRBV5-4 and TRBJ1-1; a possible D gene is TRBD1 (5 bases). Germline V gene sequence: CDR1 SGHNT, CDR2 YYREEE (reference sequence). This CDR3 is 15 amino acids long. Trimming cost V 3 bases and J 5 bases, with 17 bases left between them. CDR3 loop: CASSSAGGGATEAFF. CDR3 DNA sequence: TGTGCCAGCAGCTCCGCAGGTGGGGGAGCGACTGAAGCTTTCTTT.

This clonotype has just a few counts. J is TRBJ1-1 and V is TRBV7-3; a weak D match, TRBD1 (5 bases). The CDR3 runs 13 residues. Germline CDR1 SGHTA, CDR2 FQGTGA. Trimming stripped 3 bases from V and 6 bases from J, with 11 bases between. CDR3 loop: CASSLFGGAEAFF. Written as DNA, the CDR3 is TGTGCCAGCAGCTTGTTTGGGGGAGCTGAAGCTTTCTTT.

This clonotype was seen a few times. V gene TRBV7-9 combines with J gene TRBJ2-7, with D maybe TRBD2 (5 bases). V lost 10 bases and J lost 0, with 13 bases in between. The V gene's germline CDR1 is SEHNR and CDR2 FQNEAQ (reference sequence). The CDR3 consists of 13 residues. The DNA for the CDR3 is TGTGCCACCCAGAGCGGCAACTCCTACGAGCAGTACTTC. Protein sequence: CATQSGNSYEQYF. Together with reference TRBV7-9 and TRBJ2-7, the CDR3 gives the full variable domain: DTGVSQNPRHKITKRGQNVTFRCDPISEHNRLYWYRQTLGQGPEFLTYFQNEAQLEKSRLLSDRFSAERPKGSFSTLEIQRTEQGDSAMYLCATQSGNSYEQYFGPGTRLTVT.

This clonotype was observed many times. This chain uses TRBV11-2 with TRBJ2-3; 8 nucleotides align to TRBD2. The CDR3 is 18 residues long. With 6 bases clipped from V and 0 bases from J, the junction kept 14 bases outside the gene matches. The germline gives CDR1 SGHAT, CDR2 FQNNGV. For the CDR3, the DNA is TGTGCCAGCAGTTCTTCCGGGACTAGTGGGGCTAGCACAGATACGCAGTATTTT. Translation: CASSSSGTSGASTDTQYF.

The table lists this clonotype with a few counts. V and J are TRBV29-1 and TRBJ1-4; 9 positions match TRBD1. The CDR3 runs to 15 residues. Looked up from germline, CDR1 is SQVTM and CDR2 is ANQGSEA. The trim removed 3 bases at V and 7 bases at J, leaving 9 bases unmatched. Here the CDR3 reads CSVEGQGSLGEKLFF. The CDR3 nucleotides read TGCAGCGTTGAGGGACAGGGATCATTGGGTGAAAAACTGTTTTTT. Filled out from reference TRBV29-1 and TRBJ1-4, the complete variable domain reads SAVISQKPSRDICQRGTSLTIQCQVDSQVTMMFWYRQQPGQSLTLIATANQGSEATYESGFVIDKFPISRPNLTFSTLTVSNMSPEDSSIYLCSVEGQGSLGEKLFFGSGTQLSVL.

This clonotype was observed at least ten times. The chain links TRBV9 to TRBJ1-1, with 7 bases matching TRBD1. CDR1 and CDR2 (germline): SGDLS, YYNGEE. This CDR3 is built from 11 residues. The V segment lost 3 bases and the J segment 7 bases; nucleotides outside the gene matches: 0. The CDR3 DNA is TGTGCCAGCAGCGGGGACAGTGAAGCTTTCTTT. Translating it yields CASSGDSEAFF.

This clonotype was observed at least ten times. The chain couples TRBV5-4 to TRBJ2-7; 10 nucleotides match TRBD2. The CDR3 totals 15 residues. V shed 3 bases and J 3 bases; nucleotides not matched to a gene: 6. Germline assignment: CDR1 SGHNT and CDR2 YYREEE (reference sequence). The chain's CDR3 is CASSWGGTSVYEQYF. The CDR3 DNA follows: TGTGCCAGCAGCTGGGGAGGGACTAGCGTCTACGAGCAGTACTTC.

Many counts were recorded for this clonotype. In nucleotides, the CDR3 is TGTGCCAGCAGCGTAACGGGGACTAGCTTCAATGAGCAGTTCTTC. Encoded protein: CASSVTGTSFNEQFF. This chain joins TRBV9 and TRBJ2-1; 9 positions agree with TRBD2. Germline CDR1 reads SGDLS; CDR2 reads YYNGEE. V lost 1 base to trimming and J lost 6 bases; unmatched junction nucleotides: 5. The CDR3 covers 15 residues.

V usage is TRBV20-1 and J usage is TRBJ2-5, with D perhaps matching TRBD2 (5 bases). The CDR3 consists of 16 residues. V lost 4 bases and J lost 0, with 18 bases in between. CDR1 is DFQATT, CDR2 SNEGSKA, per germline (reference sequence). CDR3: CSAKGYRERYQETQYF. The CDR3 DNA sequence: TGCAGTGCTAAGGGTTATAGGGAGCGATACCAAGAGACCCAGTACTTC.

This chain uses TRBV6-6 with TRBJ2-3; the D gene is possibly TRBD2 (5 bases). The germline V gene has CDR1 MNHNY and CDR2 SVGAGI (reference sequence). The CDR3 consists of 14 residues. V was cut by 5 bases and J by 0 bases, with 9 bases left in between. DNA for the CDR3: TGTGCCAGCAGTCCTAGCAGTAGCACAGATACGCAGTATTTT. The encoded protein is CASSPSSSTDTQYF.

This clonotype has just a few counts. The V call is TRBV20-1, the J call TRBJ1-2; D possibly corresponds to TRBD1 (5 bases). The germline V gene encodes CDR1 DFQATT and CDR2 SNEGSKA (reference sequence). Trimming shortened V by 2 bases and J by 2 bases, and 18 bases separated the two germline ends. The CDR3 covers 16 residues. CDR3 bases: TGCAGTGCTAGACCTTATCCCTGGGGCTCGAACTATGGCTACACCTTC. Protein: CSARPYPWGSNYGYTF.

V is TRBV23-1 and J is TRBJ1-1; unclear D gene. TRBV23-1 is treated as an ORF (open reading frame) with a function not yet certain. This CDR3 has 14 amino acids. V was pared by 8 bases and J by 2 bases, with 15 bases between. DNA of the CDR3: TGCGCCAGCGGTGCCCAAGGGCTAAACACTGAAGCTTTCTTT. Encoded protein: CASGAQGLNTEAFF.